These 6 T cell receptor beta chains share one sample of origin, sequenced in a study of CD8 T cells in ankylosing spondylitis. Via MiXCR, TCRdb re-called the 5' RACE reads, giving one row per CDR3 protein. The sample has over 200,000 distinct CDR3 sequences, about 10% seen once. The sequenced sample consisted of blood, either unsorted or a sorted T cell fraction (not recorded which). These receptors were collected from a male donor with ankylosing spondylitis or in good health (not recorded which).

This clonotype was picked up many times. The chain carries TRBV7-6 and TRBJ2-3; D tentatively reads TRBD1 or TRBD2 (5 bases each). V was trimmed by 5 bases and J by 2 bases, leaving 14 bases between them. The CDR3 runs to 15 residues. Germline V lookup: CDR1 SGHVS, CDR2 FNYEAQ. The CDR3 coding sequence is TGTGCCAGCAGCCGGGGACGGCTCAACACAGATACGCAGTATTTT. Protein sequence: CASSRGRLNTDTQYF.

This clonotype was detected ten times or more. This chain uses TRBV5-6 with TRBJ2-1; D call uncertain. Per the germline V gene, CDR1 is SGHDT and CDR2 is YYEEEE. V lost 0 bases and J lost 9, with 7 bases in between. The CDR3 spans 12 residues. CDR3 protein: CASSLVVGEQFF. Here the CDR3 DNA reads TGTGCCAGCAGCTTGGTGGTGGGTGAGCAGTTCTTC.

In its sample, this clonotype was seen many times. This chain joins TRBV5-1 and TRBJ2-5, with a possible D match to TRBD2 (5 bases). Germline CDR1 SGHRS, CDR2 YFSETQ. V was pared by 1 base and J by 5 bases, with 12 bases between. This CDR3 is built from 14 residues. Here the CDR3 reads CASSLYTGSETQYF. CDR3 coding DNA: TGCGCCAGCAGCTTGTATACGGGGTCGGAGACCCAGTACTTC.

This clonotype was detected ten times or more. The chain combines TRBV7-3 with TRBJ1-2, with D hard to call. V shed 0 bases and J shed 0 bases, with 14 bases lying between them. The germline CDR1 and CDR2 sequences are SGHTA and FQGTGA. The CDR3 totals 17 residues. The CDR3 nucleotides read TGTGCCAGCAGCTTAACGGGTGGGCACAGCACTAACTATGGCTACACCTTC. As protein: CASSLTGGHSTNYGYTF.

This clonotype was seen more than once but under ten times. CDR3 amino acids: CASSSSAQGARTGELFF. The CDR3 region has the DNA TGTGCCAGCAGTTCGTCGGCACAGGGGGCGAGGACCGGGGAGCTGTTTTTT. The chain recombines TRBV12-3 or TRBV12-4 with TRBJ2-2; 9 bases map to TRBD1. The CDR3 has 17 residues. V was clipped by 4 bases and J by 5 bases; unmatched bases: 11.

Ten or more counts support this clonotype. The chain uses TRBV5-1 and TRBJ2-1; D may be TRBD1 (5 bases). Trimming took off 0 bases at V and 3 bases at J, with 10 bases between the two ends. In germline, CDR1 is SGHRS, CDR2 YFSETQ. The CDR3 totals 15 residues. DNA for the CDR3: TGCGCCAGCAGCTTGGAGGCGACAGTCTACAATGAGCAGTTCTTC. Its protein is CASSLEATVYNEQFF. The variable domain in full, with the rest retrieved from reference TRBV5-1 and TRBJ2-1, is KAGVTQTPRYLIKTRGQQVTLSCSPISGHRSVSWYQQTPGQGLQFLFEYFSETQRNKGNFPGRFSGRQFSNSRSEMNVSTLELGDSALYLCASSLEATVYNEQFFGPGTRLTVL.